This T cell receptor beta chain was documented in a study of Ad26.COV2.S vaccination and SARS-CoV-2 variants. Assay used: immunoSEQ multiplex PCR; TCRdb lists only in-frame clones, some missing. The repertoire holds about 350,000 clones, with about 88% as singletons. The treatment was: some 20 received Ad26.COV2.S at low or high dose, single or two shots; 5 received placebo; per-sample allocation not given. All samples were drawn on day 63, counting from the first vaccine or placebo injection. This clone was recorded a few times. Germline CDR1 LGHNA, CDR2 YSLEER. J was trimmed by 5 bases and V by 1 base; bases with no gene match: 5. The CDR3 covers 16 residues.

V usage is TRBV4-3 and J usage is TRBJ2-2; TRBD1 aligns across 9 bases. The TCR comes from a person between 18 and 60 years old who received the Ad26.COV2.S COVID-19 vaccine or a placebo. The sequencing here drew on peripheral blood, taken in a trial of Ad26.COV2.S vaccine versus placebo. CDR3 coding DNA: TGCGCCAGCAGCCAAGGGACAGGGGTTAAAACCGGGGAGCTGTTTTTT. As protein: CASSQGTGVKTGELFF.